This T cell receptor (beta chain) originates from a study of blood T cell repertoires in COVID-19. Profiled with immunoSEQ multiplex PCR; TCRdb holds only in-frame clones, not every one. The sample lists roughly 200,000 clones; around 91% were seen once. V was pared by 5 bases and J by 6 bases, with 11 bases between. This CDR3 has 13 amino acids. Germline CDR1 reads MNHEY; CDR2 reads SVGAGI. The TCR comes from a man between 45 and 60 years old with acute or convalescent COVID-19. The chain links TRBV6-5 to TRBJ2-1; D gene unclear. The material sequenced was peripheral blood. DNA of the CDR3: TGTGCCAGCAGTCACTATCCGGGCAATGAGCAGTTCTTC. It specifies CASSHYPGNEQFF.